This T cell receptor (beta chain) is from a study of T cell clusters in autoimmune cytopenias. TRB was amplified from roughly 0.25 ug of peripheral blood genomic DNA per sample. CDR1 and CDR2 (germline): KGHDR, SFDVKD. CDR3 length equals 13 residues. Findings and limits, study-wide: Primary autoimmune cytopenia patients seemingly lacked the physiological T cell clusters found in healthy donors.

According to its frequency, this clonotype is medium-sized. Its antigen is undetermined. TRB rearrangements were amplified by touch-down multiplex PCR with mixed TRB-A/B primers. Following a re-call of the multiplex PCR reads, TCRdb has one entry per CDR3 protein and lacks DNA. This table holds approximately 1,000 distinct CDR3 sequences. The chain recombines TRBV24-1 with TRBJ1-2; the D call of TRBD1 rests on TCRdb alone, since no DNA is present to check it. This sequence was found in a human donor with an autoimmune cytopenia or autoimmune hepatitis (not recorded which). The specimen sequenced was peripheral blood. This chain's CDR3 is CATPREHSYGYTF.